These 2 T cell receptor beta chains share one sample of origin, sequenced in a study of shared clonotypes between healthy human individuals (dated by TCRdb to about 2020). The receptor library was made with the immunoSEQ multiplex PCR assay. TCRdb's version of the immuneACCESS table is confined to in-frame rearrangements and falls short of the full clone set. An unresolved V gene accounts for under half of the shortfall where checked; the remainder is of unknown origin. The sample contains 2.3 million or so clones, more than 85% of them found a single time. 0.35% to 0.45% of the sample comes from the top ten. The sample comprised naive CD4+ T cells from PBMCs. The cell subset or site label of this sample denotes: CD45RA+ positively selected. The receptors stem from a man aged 18 to 29 in good health. Some clones in this sample may be carry-over from other donors' samples.

This clone was counted only a few times. The V gene is TRBV2, the J gene TRBJ1-1; D remains unclear. Germline values: CDR1 SNHLY, CDR2 FYNNEI. The CDR3 runs to 12 residues. V gave up 8 bases and J gave up 1 base, with 8 bases separating them. CDR3 amino acids: CASGLGNTEAFF. Written as DNA, the CDR3 is TGTGCCAGCGGACTCGGGAACACTGAAGCTTTCTTT.

This clone has a single count. V usage is TRBV11-1 and J usage is TRBJ1-1, with TRBD1 matching 8 bases. Germline trimming cut 5 bases from V and 4 bases from J; bases unmatched to any gene: 6. The V gene's germline CDR1 is SGHAT and CDR2 FQDESV (reference sequence). The CDR3 runs 14 residues. The CDR3 region is CASSRGQGFTEAFF. CDR3 nucleotide sequence: TGTGCCAGCAGCCGAGGACAGGGTTTCACTGAAGCTTTCTTT.